The rows below give T cell receptor beta chains drawn from one sample of a study of vaccination and CD4 T cells after COVID-19. No cognate antigen is known for these TCRs. TCRdb itself ran the PCR reads through MiXCR, one entry per CDR3 protein. Of around 5,600 distinct CDR3 sequences in the sample, nearly 35% were seen once. Sequenced: CD4+ T cells from blood, cultured in vitro. The receptors here all came from a human donor in good health. The CDR3 runs from the conserved cysteine through the conserved F or W. Fields, in order: J gene, V gene, D gene, clone size, CDR3 protein, CDR3 DNA. D genes are given only for firm matches. Clone size is shown for a subset of rows, as once, few, many or a class of expanded clone.

j_gene: TRBJ1-1; v_gene: TRBV7-9; d_gene: .; abundance: .; CDR3aa: CASSLLEGPGNTEAFF; CDR3nt: TGTGCCAGCAGCTTACTTGAAGGCCCAGGGAACACTGAAGCTTTCTTT
j_gene: TRBJ2-3; v_gene: TRBV7-3; d_gene: .; abundance: few; CDR3aa: CASSLRDITDTQYF; CDR3nt: TGTGCCAGCAGCTTAAGGGACATCACAGATACGCAGTATTTT
j_gene: TRBJ1-2; v_gene: TRBV6-5; d_gene: .; abundance: .; CDR3aa: CASSYSPTGLYGYTF; CDR3nt: TGTGCCAGCAGTTACTCCCCTACAGGGTTATATGGCTACACCTTC
j_gene: TRBJ1-4; v_gene: TRBV7-9; d_gene: .; abundance: .; CDR3aa: CASSRTADNEKLFF; CDR3nt: TGTGCCAGCAGCCGGACAGCTGATAATGAAAAACTGTTTTTT
j_gene: TRBJ1-2; v_gene: TRBV6-1; d_gene: .; abundance: medium-sized; CDR3aa: CASSDPRVDDYGYTF; CDR3nt: TGTGCCAGCAGTGACCCTCGGGTTGACGACTATGGCTACACCTTC
j_gene: TRBJ1-1; v_gene: TRBV9; d_gene: .; abundance: .; CDR3aa: CASSVAPDTEAFF; CDR3nt: TGTGCCAGCAGCGTAGCTCCGGACACTGAAGCTTTCTTT
j_gene: TRBJ1-5; v_gene: TRBV5-5; d_gene: .; abundance: few; CDR3aa: CASSQHWVSNQPQHF; CDR3nt: TGTGCCAGCAGCCAGCACTGGGTCAGCAATCAGCCCCAGCATTTT
j_gene: TRBJ1-2; v_gene: TRBV19; d_gene: TRBD1; abundance: .; CDR3aa: CASSGTGGSTGGYTF; CDR3nt: TGTGCCAGTAGTGGCACAGGGGGCAGCACGGGTGGCTACACCTTC
j_gene: TRBJ1-5; v_gene: TRBV20-1; d_gene: TRBD1; abundance: .; CDR3aa: CSASGLRQGNNQSQHF; CDR3nt: TGCAGTGCTAGTGGTTTGAGACAGGGAAACAATCAGTCCCAGCATTTT
j_gene: TRBJ1-5; v_gene: TRBV19; d_gene: .; abundance: few; CDR3aa: CASSLTRIGNQPQHF; CDR3nt: TGTGCCAGTAGTCTGACCCGGATTGGCAATCAGCCCCAGCATTTT
j_gene: TRBJ2-5; v_gene: TRBV19; d_gene: TRBD2; abundance: few; CDR3aa: CASSIGLAGSETQYF; CDR3nt: TGTGCCAGTAGTATCGGACTAGCAGGGAGTGAGACCCAGTACTTC
j_gene: TRBJ1-1; v_gene: TRBV3-1; d_gene: .; abundance: .; CDR3aa: CASSHTGSNTEAFF; CDR3nt: TGTGCCAGCAGCCATACAGGCTCGAACACTGAAGCTTTCTTT
j_gene: TRBJ1-1; v_gene: TRBV19; d_gene: .; abundance: few; CDR3aa: CASSSGLNTEAFF; CDR3nt: TGTGCCAGTAGTTCCGGGTTGAACACTGAAGCTTTCTTT
j_gene: TRBJ1-6; v_gene: TRBV4-2; d_gene: .; abundance: .; CDR3aa: CASSQGGGRVMNSPLHF; CDR3nt: TGTGCCAGCAGCCAAGGGGGGGGCAGGGTCATGAATTCACCCCTCCACTTT
j_gene: TRBJ2-1; v_gene: TRBV10-2; d_gene: .; abundance: few; CDR3aa: CASSKADYNEQFF; CDR3nt: TGCGCCAGCAGTAAAGCGGACTACAATGAGCAGTTCTTC
j_gene: TRBJ1-1; v_gene: TRBV5-1; d_gene: .; abundance: .; CDR3aa: CASSLVGRNTEAFF; CDR3nt: TGCGCCAGCAGCTTGGTAGGGAGGAACACTGAAGCTTTCTTT
j_gene: TRBJ2-5; v_gene: TRBV6-1; d_gene: TRBD2; abundance: few; CDR3aa: CASSEIAGGPGTQYF; CDR3nt: TGTGCCAGCAGTGAAATAGCGGGGGGGCCGGGGACCCAGTACTTC
j_gene: TRBJ1-1; v_gene: TRBV10-2; d_gene: .; abundance: few; CDR3aa: CASRDQPGGAFF; CDR3nt: TGCGCCAGCAGGGACCAGCCCGGGGGAGCTTTCTTT
j_gene: TRBJ2-3; v_gene: TRBV12-3/TRBV12-4; d_gene: .; abundance: .; CDR3aa: CASRGRESTDTQYF; CDR3nt: TGTGCCAGCAGGGGTAGGGAGAGCACAGATACGCAGTATTTT
j_gene: TRBJ1-1; v_gene: TRBV9; d_gene: .; abundance: .; CDR3aa: CASSVGHPDTEAFF; CDR3nt: TGTGCCAGCAGCGTAGGCCACCCCGACACTGAAGCTTTCTTT
j_gene: TRBJ2-5; v_gene: TRBV5-1; d_gene: TRBD2; abundance: .; CDR3aa: CASSLGASGGEETQYF; CDR3nt: TGCGCCAGCAGCTTGGGTGCTAGCGGGGGTGAAGAGACCCAGTACTTC
j_gene: TRBJ1-1; v_gene: TRBV2; d_gene: .; abundance: .; CDR3aa: CASSVLSEAFF; CDR3nt: TGTGCCAGCAGTGTATTGAGCGAAGCTTTCTTT
j_gene: TRBJ2-7; v_gene: TRBV19; d_gene: TRBD2; abundance: few; CDR3aa: CASSRLADSYEQYF; CDR3nt: TGTGCCAGTAGCCGACTAGCGGACTCCTACGAGCAGTACTTC
j_gene: TRBJ2-5; v_gene: TRBV6-5; d_gene: .; abundance: .; CDR3aa: CASSYFPPETQYF; CDR3nt: TGTGCCAGCAGTTACTTCCCCCCTGAGACCCAGTACTTC
j_gene: TRBJ1-3; v_gene: TRBV20-1; d_gene: TRBD1; abundance: few; CDR3aa: CSAEQGNTIYF; CDR3nt: TGCAGTGCCGAACAGGGGAACACCATATATTTT
j_gene: TRBJ1-6; v_gene: TRBV27; d_gene: TRBD1; abundance: few; CDR3aa: CASSGQENSPLHF; CDR3nt: TGTGCCAGCAGCGGACAGGAGAATTCACCCCTCCACTTT
j_gene: TRBJ2-6; v_gene: TRBV19; d_gene: TRBD1; abundance: .; CDR3aa: CASSMGQGAAGANVLTF; CDR3nt: TGTGCCAGTAGTATGGGCCAGGGGGCAGCTGGGGCCAACGTCCTGACTTTC
j_gene: TRBJ1-5; v_gene: TRBV6-1; d_gene: .; abundance: .; CDR3aa: CASKLWPRDISNQPQHF; CDR3nt: TGTGCCAGCAAATTATGGCCCCGGGACATTAGCAATCAGCCCCAGCATTTT
j_gene: TRBJ2-7; v_gene: TRBV6-1; d_gene: .; abundance: .; CDR3aa: CASSESEGEVYEQYF; CDR3nt: TGTGCCAGCAGTGAAAGTGAGGGGGAGGTCTACGAGCAGTACTTC
j_gene: TRBJ2-2; v_gene: TRBV7-3; d_gene: TRBD2; abundance: .; CDR3aa: CASSLTQRGNTGELFF; CDR3nt: TGTGCCAGCAGCTTAACCCAGCGGGGAAACACCGGGGAGCTGTTTTTT
j_gene: TRBJ1-1; v_gene: TRBV11-1; d_gene: .; abundance: .; CDR3aa: CASSFVSVDSEAFF; CDR3nt: TGTGCCAGCAGCTTTGTATCAGTAGACAGTGAAGCTTTCTTT
j_gene: TRBJ2-2; v_gene: TRBV7-2; d_gene: TRBD2; abundance: .; CDR3aa: CASSLGLATGELFF; CDR3nt: TGTGCCAGCAGCTTAGGACTAGCAACCGGGGAGCTGTTTTTT
j_gene: TRBJ2-1; v_gene: TRBV27; d_gene: .; abundance: .; CDR3aa: CASSLGLQGEQFF; CDR3nt: TGTGCCAGCAGTTTAGGCCTACAAGGGGAGCAGTTCTTC
j_gene: TRBJ2-7; v_gene: TRBV2; d_gene: .; abundance: .; CDR3aa: CASSLDSYYEQYF; CDR3nt: TGTGCCAGCAGCCTTGACAGTTACTACGAGCAGTACTTC
j_gene: TRBJ2-3; v_gene: TRBV6-2/TRBV6-3; d_gene: .; abundance: .; CDR3aa: CASTRTGSDTQYF; CDR3nt: TGTGCCAGCACTCGTACAGGGTCGGATACGCAGTATTTT
j_gene: TRBJ2-5; v_gene: TRBV5-1; d_gene: .; abundance: .; CDR3aa: CASRMSLSEETQYF; CDR3nt: TGCGCCAGCCGAATGAGTTTGTCAGAAGAGACCCAGTACTTC
j_gene: TRBJ1-1; v_gene: TRBV20-1; d_gene: .; abundance: .; CDR3aa: CSARAGGYEAFF; CDR3nt: TGCAGTGCTAGAGCAGGAGGATATGAAGCTTTCTTT
j_gene: TRBJ2-7; v_gene: TRBV7-9; d_gene: .; abundance: .; CDR3aa: CASSLVSGNEQYF; CDR3nt: TGTGCCAGCAGCTTAGTATCAGGGAACGAGCAGTACTTC
j_gene: TRBJ1-5; v_gene: TRBV19; d_gene: .; abundance: few; CDR3aa: CASSAIGGAHQPQHF; CDR3nt: TGTGCCAGTAGTGCCATAGGGGGGGCACATCAGCCCCAGCATTTT